Below, 23 T cell receptor beta chains from the same sample are listed, as sequenced in a study of T cell changes during pregnancy in multiple sclerosis. Some clones are missing from TCRdb's copy, which holds only in-frame ones; the method was immunoSEQ multiplex PCR. The table lists more than 35,000 clones, around 94% of them singletons. Sequences were derived from CD8+ T cells from peripheral blood mononuclear cells, sampled in the third trimester of pregnancy. The origin of the receptors is a female donor with multiple sclerosis, enrolled in a pregnancy study.

The genes are TRBV2 and TRBJ2-7; 10 bases are shared with TRBD2. Germline CDR1 SNHLY, CDR2 FYNNEI. The CDR3 totals 11 residues. V trimming: 11 bases; J trimming: 4 bases; junction bases outside the gene matches: 2. The CDR3 DNA sequence: TGTGCCGGGGGACTAGCGTACGAGCAGTACTTC. This codes for CAGGLAYEQYF.

This rearrangement joins TRBV7-3 to TRBJ1-1; D is possibly TRBD1 (5 bases). Germline CDR1 and CDR2: SGHTA and FQGTGA. The CDR3 spans 16 residues. V was pared by 5 bases and J by 0 bases, with 16 bases between. CDR3 loop: CASSLYQTEMNTEAFF. CDR3 nucleotide sequence: TGTGCCAGCAGCCTCTACCAGACAGAAATGAACACTGAAGCTTTCTTT. Looking up the rest from reference TRBV7-3 and TRBJ1-1 gives the full variable domain: GAGVSQTPSNKVTEKGKYVELRCDPISGHTALYWYRQSLGQGPEFLIYFQGTGAADDSGLPNDRFFAVRPEGSVSTLKIQRTERGDSAVYLCASSLYQTEMNTEAFFGQGTRLTVV.

This clone appeared once. The gene calls are TRBV13 and TRBJ1-3, with TRBD1 matching over 9 bases. There are 20 residues in the CDR3. Germline trimming cut 5 bases from V and 2 bases from J; bases unmatched to any gene: 19. The germline V gene encodes CDR1 PRHDT and CDR2 FYEKMQ (reference sequence). The CDR3 DNA follows: TGTGCCAGCAGCCCTAACAGGGGCCGGGACAGGGAAGGGGCTGGAAACACCATATATTTT. It yields the protein CASSPNRGRDREGAGNTIYF.

The CDR3 coding sequence is TGTGCCAGCAGCCTATCTAATAACTATGGCTACACCTTC. This translates into CASSLSNNYGYTF. V and J are TRBV5-6 and TRBJ1-2; no reliable D call. The germline gives CDR1 SGHDT, CDR2 YYEEEE. The CDR3 loop spans 13 amino acids. V was trimmed by 4 bases and J by 1 base, leaving 8 bases between them.

The chain employs TRBV27 and TRBJ1-1, with no clear D. V was clipped by 6 bases and J by 4 bases, with 9 bases between them. The length of the CDR3 is 12 residues. CDR1 is MNHEY, CDR2 SMNVEV, per germline (reference sequence). The chain's CDR3 is CASSAVGTEAFF. CDR3 sequence (DNA): TGTGCCAGCAGCGCGGTGGGCACTGAAGCTTTCTTT.

This chain joins TRBV29-1 and TRBJ1-2; 8 nucleotides line up with TRBD1. CDR1 is SQVTM, CDR2 ANQGSEA, per germline. The CDR3 contains 17 residues. V shed 1 base, J shed 2 bases, and the junction held 12 bases outside the gene matches. The CDR3 spells CSVEGHDRGKGNYGYTF. The CDR3 coding sequence is TGCAGCGTTGAAGGTCATGACAGGGGAAAAGGGAACTATGGCTACACCTTC.

This clone was seen a single time. The gene calls are TRBV4-1 and TRBJ1-4, with a tentative D call TRBD1 (5 bases). Between the trimmed V and J ends, which lost 4 bases and 7 bases, there was a span of 13 bases. The CDR3 sequence is 14 residues long. Per the germline V gene, CDR1 is MGHRA and CDR2 is YSYEKL. CDR3 nucleotide sequence: TGCGCCAGCAGCCCGGAGGGGCTGAGTGAAAAACTGTTTTTT. It encodes CASSPEGLSEKLFF.

This chain joins TRBV7-8 and TRBJ2-7, with 9 bases lining up with TRBD2. This CDR3 contains 14 residues. Germline V gene lookup returns CDR1 SGHVS and CDR2 FQNEAQ. V was clipped by 7 bases and J by 1 base; unmatched bases: 5. For the CDR3, the DNA is TGTGCCAGCATATCGCGGGGGGGTTCCTACGAGCAGTACTTC. It translates to CASISRGGSYEQYF.

The V gene is TRBV13, the J gene TRBJ2-2; D is undetermined. Trimming removed 0 bases from V and 3 bases from J, with 11 bases in between. Germline V gene data show CDR1 as PRHDT and CDR2 as FYEKMQ (reference sequence). The CDR3 extends over 16 amino acids. CDR3 protein: CASSLGLAGDTGELFF. CDR3 nucleotide sequence: TGTGCCAGCAGCTTAGGGTTGGCCGGAGACACCGGGGAGCTGTTTTTT.

This chain links TRBV7-3 with TRBJ2-2, with D perhaps matching TRBD2 (5 bases). V was trimmed by 4 bases and J by 4 bases, leaving 10 bases between them. The CDR3 consists of 14 residues. Per germline, CDR1 SGHTA and CDR2 FQGTGA. The CDR3 DNA is TGTGCCAGCAGCTCGACTACTGGCACCGGGGAGCTGTTTTTT. It specifies CASSSTTGTGELFF.

CDR3 in DNA: TGTGCCAGCAGTTACGGGGGGAGCACTGAAGCTTTCTTT. This sequence encodes CASSYGGSTEAFF. The rearrangement uses TRBV6-5 and TRBJ1-1; D perhaps matches TRBD1 (5 bases). The CDR3 totals 13 residues. Germline CDR1 MNHEY, CDR2 SVGAGI. Between the trimmed V and J ends, which lost 2 bases and 4 bases, there was a span of 8 bases.

The DNA of the CDR3 is TGTGCCAGCAGCCCCTCCGGGGTCGGTACAGATACGCAGTATTTT. It encodes CASSPSGVGTDTQYF. This chain joins TRBV13 and TRBJ2-3, with a weak D call TRBD2 (5 bases). V dropped 5 bases and J dropped 3 bases, with 15 bases sitting between them. Germline assignment: CDR1 PRHDT and CDR2 FYEKMQ (reference sequence). The CDR3 has 15 amino acids.

J is TRBJ2-3 and V is TRBV7-3; 9 nucleotides line up with TRBD2. This CDR3 has 14 amino acids. Germline V CDR1 and CDR2: SGHTA, FQGTGA. V was clipped by 3 bases and J by 3 bases; unmatched bases: 1. CDR3 amino acids: CASSFSGGTDTQYF. CDR3 DNA: TGTGCCAGCAGCTTTAGCGGGGGTACAGATACGCAGTATTTT.

This clone was observed a single time. The junction departs from germline at one end; a sequencing error may be responsible. The V and J genes are TRBV7-7 and TRBJ2-2; 11 bases line up with TRBD2. This CDR3 region has 18 residues. Germline V gives CDR1 SSHAT, CDR2 FNYEAQ (reference sequence). The CDR3 loop is CASSSELAGVDYTGELFF. CDR3 coding DNA: TGTGCTAGCAGCTCAGAACTAGCGGGGGTGGACTACACCGGGGAGCTGTTTTTT.

The chain employs TRBV7-9 and TRBJ1-3; 7 bases are shared with TRBD1. CDR1 SEHNR and CDR2 FQNEAQ come from the germline V gene (reference sequence). The length of the CDR3 is 16 residues. With V trimmed by 2 bases and J by 2 bases, 6 bases remained unmatched. CDR3 residues: CASSLNRGLAGNTIYF. Written as DNA, the CDR3 is TGTGCCAGCAGCTTAAACAGGGGACTCGCTGGAAACACCATATATTTT.

The chain has TRBV7-3 and TRBJ1-1; 8 positions match TRBD1. The CDR3 totals 14 residues. Germline V lookup: CDR1 SGHTA, CDR2 FQGTGA. J gave up 4 bases and V 5 bases, and 6 bases lay outside the gene matches. The chain's CDR3 is CASSLTGEGTEAFF. The CDR3 nucleotides are TGTGCCAGCAGCCTGACAGGGGAGGGCACTGAAGCTTTCTTT. Combining the CDR3 with reference TRBV7-3 and TRBJ1-1 gives the whole variable domain GAGVSQTPSNKVTEKGKYVELRCDPISGHTALYWYRQSLGQGPEFLIYFQGTGAADDSGLPNDRFFAVRPEGSVSTLKIQRTERGDSAVYLCASSLTGEGTEAFFGQGTRLTVV.

The chain has TRBV6-1 and TRBJ1-5; D not resolved. V gave up 3 bases and J gave up 6 bases, with 9 bases separating them. Germline V gene data show CDR1 as MNHNS and CDR2 as SASEGT. This CDR3 is built from 13 residues. The CDR3 reads CASSDSGSQPQHF. CDR3 nucleotide sequence: TGTGCCAGCAGTGACTCAGGTAGTCAGCCCCAGCATTTT.

The chain is built from TRBV7-4 and TRBJ2-4; perhaps TRBD2 as D (5 bases). This CDR3 contains 17 residues. Between the trimmed V and J ends, which lost 5 bases and 1 base, there was a span of 18 bases. Germline assignment: CDR1 SGHVT and CDR2 SQSDAQ. This CDR3 reads CASSPLGSRGAKNIQYF. The CDR3 nucleotides read TGTGCCAGCAGCCCCCTGGGCTCCCGAGGGGCCAAAAACATTCAGTACTTC.

This clone came up once. The chain is built from TRBV9 and TRBJ1-2, with 7 positions matching TRBD1. V shed 3 bases and J 0 bases; nucleotides not matched to a gene: 5. This CDR3 region has 15 residues. CDR1 is SGDLS and CDR2 is YYNGEE in the germline V gene. In DNA form, the CDR3 reads TGTGCCAGCAGCGAGTCGACAGGGACTAACTATGGCTACACCTTC. Translated, it gives CASSESTGTNYGYTF.

This chain connects TRBV30 to TRBJ1-3, with unresolved D. The germline gives CDR1 GTSNPN, CDR2 SVGIG (reference sequence). Trimming took off 0 bases at V and 1 base at J, with 7 bases between the two ends. The CDR3 has 14 amino acids. CDR3 nucleotides: TGTGCCTGGAGTGTACGAGGGTCTGGAAACACCATATATTTT. Encoded protein: CAWSVRGSGNTIYF.

The gene calls are TRBV5-1 and TRBJ2-3, with 11 bases fitting TRBD2. V gave up 5 bases and J gave up 1 base; unmatched junction bases: 3. Germline CDR1 is SGHRS and CDR2 is YFSETQ. The CDR3 consists of 15 residues. The CDR3 region is CASRMGLAGTDTQYF. Here the CDR3 DNA reads TGCGCCAGCAGAATGGGACTAGCGGGCACAGATACGCAGTATTTT.

The chain links TRBV10-1 to TRBJ2-3, with 8 bases aligning to TRBD2. This CDR3 has 20 residues. The trim removed 4 bases at V and 0 bases at J, leaving 18 bases unmatched. The germline V gene encodes CDR1 WNHNN and CDR2 SYGVQD (reference sequence). The CDR3, as DNA: TGCGCCAGCAGTGGGCCGAGGAGGCTAGCGGGTCGCTCTAGCACAGATACGCAGTATTTT. Protein product: CASSGPRRLAGRSSTDTQYF.

The V gene is TRBV13, the J gene TRBJ2-2, with 7 bases that match TRBD2. The junction had 10 bases not matched to a gene; V was cut back by 4 bases and J by 5 bases. The CDR3 has 16 amino acids. Germline V gene sequence: CDR1 PRHDT, CDR2 FYEKMQ (reference sequence). The CDR3 bases are TGTGCCAGCAGCTCCTTGTCGCAGCGGGGTACCGGGGAGCTGTTTTTT. Translated, it gives CASSSLSQRGTGELFF.